Following are 31 T cell receptor beta chains from one sample sequenced in a study. Tregs were sorted as CD4+CD25+CD127-/low cells. The TRBV12-4/TRBJ1-2 clonotypes were amplified using barcode primers with ligated adaptors. TCRdb independently ran MiXCR on the multiplex PCR reads; one entry per CDR3 protein. In the table there are some 710 distinct CDR3 sequences, 3.5% of which are singletons. The specimen sequenced was Tregs sorted from blood. These receptors were obtained from a female donor with breast cancer.

Sample share makes this clonotype medium-sized. The rearrangement uses TRBV12-3 or TRBV12-4 and TRBJ1-2; 7 bases are shared with TRBD1. The ends lost 5 bases at V and 5 bases at J; junction bases unmatched: 5. The CDR3 contains 13 residues. CDR3: CASSPGTAYGYTF. DNA of the CDR3: TGTGCCAGCAGTCCCGGGACAGCTTATGGCTACACCTTC.

Sample share makes this clonotype medium-sized (0.01 to 0.1%). The chain carries TRBV12-3 or TRBV12-4 and TRBJ1-2, with TRBD1 as a possible D gene (5 bases). V lost 2 bases to trimming and J lost 6 bases, with 13 bases between them. The CDR3 is made up of 14 amino acids. The CDR3 protein is CASSLRGSFHGYTF. CDR3 in DNA: TGTGCCAGCAGTTTAAGGGGTAGTTTTCATGGCTACACCTTC.

By sample share, this clonotype is medium-sized. The V gene is TRBV12-3 or TRBV12-4, the J gene TRBJ1-2; D may be TRBD1 (6 bases). V was trimmed by 3 bases and J by 4 bases, leaving 9 bases between them. The length of the CDR3 is 13 residues. The CDR3 loop is CASSLNRVYGYTF. The CDR3 DNA is TGTGCCAGCAGTTTGAACAGGGTCTATGGCTACACCTTC.

This clonotype is labeled as medium-sized. The chain links TRBV12-3 or TRBV12-4 to TRBJ1-2; D not resolved. The germline V and J ends were trimmed by 6 bases and 0 bases, with 17 bases remaining between them. The CDR3 sequence is 16 residues long. The CDR3 loop reads CASSNSVGYSNYGYTF. CDR3 nucleotides: TGTGCCAGCAGCAACTCGGTGGGTTATTCTAACTATGGCTACACCTTC.

This clonotype is termed medium-sized. The chain links TRBV12-3 or TRBV12-4 to TRBJ1-2; TRBD1 agrees at 9 bases. The CDR3 consists of 12 residues. Trimming cost V 8 bases and J 4 bases; bases outside gene matches: 2. This CDR3 is CASGTGIYGYTF. DNA for the CDR3: TGTGCCAGCGGGACAGGGATCTATGGCTACACCTTC.

In its sample, this clonotype is large. V gene TRBV12-3 or TRBV12-4 combines with J gene TRBJ1-2; D not certain. The CDR3 contains 12 residues. V lost 5 bases, J lost 2 bases, and 6 bases lay in between. DNA for the CDR3: TGTGCCAGCAGTCCTTGGAACTATGGCTACACCTTC. As protein: CASSPWNYGYTF.

In its sample, this clonotype ranks as large. The V gene is TRBV12-3 or TRBV12-4, the J gene TRBJ1-2; 9 bases are shared with TRBD1. The CDR3 spans 14 residues. V lost 5 bases, J lost 8 bases, and 9 bases stayed unmatched. The CDR3 loop is CASSPQGQGGGYTF. Here the CDR3 DNA reads TGTGCCAGCAGTCCCCAGGGACAGGGAGGCGGCTACACCTTC.

This clonotype is deemed medium-sized. The chain has TRBV12-3 or TRBV12-4 and TRBJ1-2; a weak D match, TRBD1 (5 bases). With 5 bases removed from V and 8 bases from J, the gap between germline ends came to 21 bases. The CDR3 runs to 15 residues. In DNA, the CDR3 is TGTGCCAGCAGTCGCGCTTCCGGGGCCGCGGGAGGCTACACCTTC. The encoded protein is CASSRASGAAGGYTF.

By sample share, this clonotype is medium-sized. The rearrangement joins TRBV12-3 or TRBV12-4 to TRBJ1-2; TRBD1 is a possible D gene (6 bases). The CDR3 is made up of 14 amino acids. Trimming stripped 6 bases from V and 4 bases from J, with 15 bases between. CDR3 nucleotide sequence: TGTGCCAGCAGAGAATCAGGGGTACTCTATGGCTACACCTTC. The encoded protein is CASRESGVLYGYTF.

Within the sample, this clonotype is medium-sized. The rearrangement uses TRBV12-3 or TRBV12-4 and TRBJ1-2; a possible D gene is TRBD1 (6 bases). V was pared by 3 bases and J by 6 bases, with 20 bases between. The CDR3 has 16 amino acids. In nucleotides, the CDR3 is TGTGCCAGCAGTTTCCGGACAGTTGGGGTGAGGGATGGCTACACCTTC. Translated: CASSFRTVGVRDGYTF.

By sample fraction, this clonotype is medium-sized. This chain links TRBV12-3 or TRBV12-4 with TRBJ1-2; D is undetermined. Trimming removed 3 bases at V and 4 bases at J, with 9 bases between. The CDR3 sequence is 13 residues long. DNA of the CDR3: TGTGCCAGCAGTTTTCCAGCGTTCTATGGCTACACCTTC. This translates into CASSFPAFYGYTF.

By proportion, this clonotype is large. V gene TRBV12-3 or TRBV12-4 combines with J gene TRBJ1-2, with D perhaps TRBD1 (6 bases). Trimming shortened V by 5 bases and J by 0 bases, and 13 bases separated the two germline ends. There are 15 residues in the CDR3. Here the CDR3 DNA reads TGTGCCAGCAGTCCCACCGGGACAACTAACTATGGCTACACCTTC. Its translation is CASSPTGTTNYGYTF.

This clonotype is termed large. This chain links TRBV12-3 or TRBV12-4 with TRBJ1-2; D not certain. Trimming took 1 base from V and 4 from J, leaving 10 bases between them. The CDR3 consists of 14 residues. Written as DNA, the CDR3 is TGTGCCAGCAGTTTAGTTCCAGGATCCTATGGCTACACCTTC. Its protein product is CASSLVPGSYGYTF.

This clonotype was observed at least ten times. The chain has TRBV12-3 or TRBV12-4 and TRBJ1-2; TRBD1 might be the D (5 bases). The V end was cut by 0 bases, the J end by 10 bases, with 18 bases between. The CDR3 is 15 amino acids. The CDR3 sequence: CASSLALGTGWTYTF. The CDR3 region has the DNA TGTGCCAGCAGTTTAGCGCTTGGGACCGGGTGGACCTACACCTTC.

By sample share, this clonotype is medium-sized. DNA for the CDR3: TGTGCCAGCGCCTCAGGCCGGGGCTATGGCTACACCTTC. It encodes CASASGRGYGYTF. V and J are TRBV12-3 or TRBV12-4 and TRBJ1-2; D call uncertain. V was shortened by 8 bases and J by 4 bases, with 14 bases between the two germline ends. The CDR3 sequence is 13 residues long.

By its share, this clonotype is medium-sized. The rearrangement links TRBV12-3 or TRBV12-4 to TRBJ1-2, with no clear D. Trimming pared 3 bases from V and 9 bases from J, leaving 17 bases between. This CDR3 has 14 residues. DNA for the CDR3: TGTGCCAGCAGTTTCGAAGGCATCCTGGAGAGCTACACCTTC. Amino acid sequence: CASSFEGILESYTF.

In its sample, this clonotype ranks as medium-sized (0.01 to 0.1%). This chain links TRBV12-3 or TRBV12-4 with TRBJ1-2, with D hard to call. CDR3 length: 15 amino acids. V dropped 3 bases and J dropped 0 bases, with 11 bases sitting between them. The CDR3 spells CASSFRSATNYGYTF. CDR3 in DNA: TGTGCCAGCAGTTTTCGGTCAGCTACTAACTATGGCTACACCTTC.

This clonotype is classed as medium-sized. The chain combines TRBV12-3 or TRBV12-4 with TRBJ1-2; 8 nucleotides match TRBD1. CDR3 size: 13 residues. Trimming removed 7 bases from V and 3 bases from J; junction bases left unmatched: 4. The CDR3 is CASTPGQDYGYTF. CDR3 bases: TGTGCCAGCACCCCGGGACAGGACTATGGCTACACCTTC.

This clonotype is deemed medium-sized. The rearrangement joins TRBV12-3 or TRBV12-4 to TRBJ1-2; 8 positions match TRBD1. The CDR3 totals 15 residues. Losses at the gene ends were 5 bases for V and 4 bases for J; bases not matched to a gene: 9. In nucleotides, the CDR3 is TGTGCCAGCAGTCCAGGACAGGGCTTGGGCTATGGCTACACCTTC. It encodes CASSPGQGLGYGYTF.

The chain has TRBV12-3 or TRBV12-4 and TRBJ1-2; 9 positions agree with TRBD1. CDR3 length: 15 residues. Unmatched junction bases numbered 6, after V lost 5 bases and J lost 2 bases. In DNA form, the CDR3 reads TGTGCCAGCAGTACAACCGGGACAGGGAACTATGGCTACACCTTC. This gives the protein CASSTTGTGNYGYTF.

This clonotype rates as large (0.1 to 1%). The gene calls are TRBV12-3 or TRBV12-4 and TRBJ1-2; D gene uncertain. The CDR3 extends over 13 amino acids. Trimming removed 2 bases from V and 4 bases from J, with 8 bases in between. DNA for the CDR3: TGTGCCAGCAGTTTATCCCCGGGCTATGGCTACACCTTC. Its protein is CASSLSPGYGYTF.

The chain joins TRBV12-3 or TRBV12-4 to TRBJ1-2; D possibly corresponds to TRBD1 (6 bases). The germline V and J ends were trimmed by 4 bases and 4 bases, with 10 bases remaining between them. This CDR3 region has 13 residues. CDR3 DNA sequence: TGTGCCAGCAGTTGCACAGGGTCCTATGGCTACACCTTC. Encoded protein: CASSCTGSYGYTF.

This clonotype showed up many times. The genes are TRBV12-3 or TRBV12-4 and TRBJ1-2; a weak D match, TRBD1 (5 bases). CDR3 length: 13 amino acids. V lost 1 base and J lost 9, with 12 bases in between. The CDR3 spells CASSLVEGFRYTF. As DNA, the CDR3 is TGTGCCAGCAGTTTAGTTGAGGGGTTCCGCTACACCTTC.

By share, this clonotype ranks as medium-sized (0.01 to 0.1%). The chain links TRBV12-3 or TRBV12-4 to TRBJ1-2; D is perhaps TRBD1 (5 bases). The V end lost 3 bases, the J end lost 7 bases, and 15 bases lay between the germline ends. CDR3 length: 14 residues. The CDR3 region is CASSLAGTVGGYTF. The CDR3 coding sequence is TGTGCCAGCAGTTTGGCCGGGACTGTAGGTGGCTACACCTTC.

This clonotype is categorized as medium-sized. The chain recombines TRBV12-3 or TRBV12-4 with TRBJ1-2; TRBD1 is a possible D gene (5 bases). The CDR3 runs 13 residues. With 6 bases removed from V and 4 bases from J, the gap between germline ends came to 12 bases. The CDR3 spells CASRTQGGYGYTF. The CDR3 DNA follows: TGTGCCAGCAGGACCCAGGGAGGCTATGGCTACACCTTC.

There are many counts of this clonotype. The J gene is TRBJ1-2, the V gene TRBV12-3 or TRBV12-4; D is unresolved. The CDR3 is 12 amino acids. The V gene lost 0 bases and the J gene lost 7 bases, with 6 bases spanning the gap. CDR3: CASSLAQVGYTF. Written as DNA, the CDR3 is TGTGCCAGCAGTTTAGCGCAGGTTGGCTACACCTTC.

This clonotype ranks as medium-sized (0.01 to 0.1%). V is TRBV12-3 or TRBV12-4 and J is TRBJ1-2; D call uncertain. Trimming cost V 2 bases and J 5 bases, with 6 bases left between them. CDR3 size: 12 residues. CDR3 DNA: TGTGCCAGCAGTTTACGTCGATATGGCTACACCTTC. Translated: CASSLRRYGYTF.

Within the sample, this clonotype is hyperexpanded (1% or more). The chain couples TRBV12-3 or TRBV12-4 to TRBJ1-2; D not resolved. The V gene lost 6 bases and the J gene lost 3 bases, with 17 bases spanning the gap. The CDR3 is made up of 15 amino acids. CDR3 bases: TGTGCCAGCAGACCCACGGACTCTCCCTACTATGGCTACACCTTC. Its protein is CASRPTDSPYYGYTF.

Sample share makes this clonotype large. The gene calls are TRBV12-3 or TRBV12-4 and TRBJ1-2; 9 nucleotides agree with TRBD1. Trimming cost V 4 bases and J 6 bases; bases outside gene matches: 6. CDR3 length: 14 residues. The CDR3 nucleotides are TGTGCCAGCAGTTCGGGACAGGGAGGGGATGGCTACACCTTC. Protein: CASSSGQGGDGYTF.

This clonotype is judged medium-sized. The J gene is TRBJ1-2, the V gene TRBV12-3 or TRBV12-4, with a tentative D call TRBD1 (5 bases). V dropped 2 bases and J dropped 4 bases, with 11 bases sitting between them. The CDR3 extends over 14 amino acids. The CDR3, as DNA: TGTGCCAGCAGTTTATTGGGACCCGGCTATGGCTACACCTTC. Its translation is CASSLLGPGYGYTF.

This clonotype counts as large. The V call is TRBV12-3 or TRBV12-4, the J call TRBJ1-2; D might be TRBD1 (5 bases). The CDR3 is made up of 16 amino acids. Trimming left V 5 bases short and J 3 bases short, with 19 bases between. CDR3 region: CASSRRDSKAYYGYTF. The CDR3 nucleotides read TGTGCCAGCAGTAGGCGGGACTCAAAAGCTTACTATGGCTACACCTTC.